This T cell receptor (beta chain) came from a study of T cell responses to AZD1222 COVID-19 vaccine. Study-wide background: Whether given at about 4 or about 12 weeks, second doses were pooled. Study-wide findings and caveats: Donor demographics were predominantly white British with a female majority; clonal diversity may be underestimated. The number of AZD1222 recipients seropositive at baseline was only six.

The germline CDR1 and CDR2 sequences are MNHEY and SVGEGT. The CDR3 is 13 amino acids. Trimming pared 6 bases from V and 0 bases from J, leaving 6 bases between. Clones were read by immunoSEQ multiplex PCR, and TCRdb kept only the in-frame ones, dropping some. Seen here are 95,000 to 130,000 clones, about 90% observed once, and the top ten hold roughly 8%. As regards this clone: Its antigen remains unidentified.

The sample consisted of peripheral blood, taken on day 0 of AZD1222 vaccination. This TCR came from an adult in good health. The V and J genes are TRBV6-2 or TRBV6-3 and TRBJ2-1; D ambiguous. The CDR3 protein is CASSQVSYNEQFF. In DNA, the CDR3 is TGTGCCAGCAGCCAAGTCTCCTACAATGAGCAGTTCTTC.